The 19 T cell receptor beta chains given below trace back to one sample, sequenced in a study of long-term antiretroviral therapy in people with HIV. Run at survey level, the immunoSEQ assay was version v3.0. Here immunoSEQ multiplex PCR was the method, and the copy in TCRdb shows in-frame clones only, minus some. Of some 18,000 clones listed, 76% are singletons. Sequencing was performed on unsorted PBMCs, taken 0.5 years before starting antiretroviral therapy. Receptors were obtained from a woman aged 50 to 60 with HIV.

V usage is TRBV29-1 and J usage is TRBJ2-3; D remains ambiguous. The CDR3 loop spans 16 amino acids. Looked up from germline, CDR1 is SQVTM and CDR2 is ANQGSEA. The V and J ends lost 1 base and 0 bases respectively, with 14 bases between them. The DNA for the CDR3 is TGCAGCGTTGAAGCTCCAGGCGTCCGTAGCACAGATACGCAGTATTTT. This encodes CSVEAPGVRSTDTQYF.

This sequence joins TRBV6-1 and TRBJ1-5; D is uncertain. The germline gives CDR1 MNHNS, CDR2 SASEGT. Trimming removed 4 bases at V and 1 base at J, with 11 bases between. This CDR3 region has 15 residues. The CDR3 loop is CASSGVGLSNQPQHF. Here the CDR3 DNA reads TGTGCCAGCAGTGGTGTGGGGTTAAGCAATCAGCCCCAGCATTTT.

This sequence joins TRBV19 and TRBJ1-2; D gene uncertain. CDR1 and CDR2 (germline): LNHDA, SQIVND (reference sequence). The CDR3 length is 14 residues. V was shortened by 3 bases and J by 0 bases, with 8 bases between the two germline ends. The CDR3 loop reads CASSMGVANYGYTF. CDR3 coding DNA: TGTGCCAGTAGTATGGGTGTAGCTAACTATGGCTACACCTTC.

This clone is medium-sized within its sample. The chain recombines TRBV27 with TRBJ2-1, with D possibly TRBD2 on 5 matching bases. The CDR3 spans 13 residues. The V gene's germline CDR1 is MNHEY and CDR2 SMNVEV (reference sequence). Trimming removed 9 bases at V and 8 bases at J, with 17 bases between. The CDR3 protein is CASGPTRGDEQFF. DNA for the CDR3: TGTGCCAGTGGCCCTACTAGAGGCGATGAGCAGTTCTTC.

The chain links TRBV4-1 to TRBJ1-4; 7 nucleotides agree with TRBD1. The junction had 19 bases not matched to a gene; V was cut back by 0 bases and J by 6 bases. The length of the CDR3 is 20 residues. The germline CDR1 and CDR2 sequences are MGHRA and YSYEKL. Here the CDR3 reads CASSQEVRIGGSGGYEKLFF. The CDR3 DNA sequence: TGCGCCAGCAGCCAAGAAGTGAGAATAGGGGGCTCGGGGGGGTATGAAAAACTGTTTTTT.

This sequence joins TRBV7-5 and TRBJ1-6; the table assigns TRBD1, which was not confirmed against the DNA. TRBV7-5 is labeled a pseudogene. The CDR3 loop spans 16 amino acids. The CDR3 DNA sequence: TGTGTCAGAAGGGTTGAGAGGACAGTTTATAATTCACCCCTCCACTTT. The encoded protein is CVRRVERTVYNSPLHF.

This clone was seen only once. DNA for the CDR3: TGTGCCTGGAGTGGGACAAGTTGGGCCGGGGAGCTGTTTTTT. This gives the protein CAWSGTSWAGELFF. The chain is built from TRBV30 and TRBJ2-2, with TRBD1 as a possible D gene (5 bases). The CDR3 is 14 amino acids. The germline CDR1 and CDR2 sequences are GTSNPN and SVGIG (reference sequence). Trimming pared 1 base from V and 6 bases from J, leaving 12 bases between.

The table lists this clone with a few counts. The chain is built from TRBV29-1 and TRBJ1-1; maybe TRBD1 (5 bases). This CDR3 spans 13 amino acids. Germline lookup yields CDR1 SQVTM and CDR2 ANQGSEA. V was trimmed by 4 bases and J by 2 bases, leaving 11 bases between them. CDR3 amino acids: CSVAMGRNTEAFF. The CDR3 DNA reads as TGCAGCGTTGCGATGGGGCGAAACACTGAAGCTTTCTTT. Full variable domain (outside the CDR3, taken from reference TRBV29-1 and TRBJ1-1): SAVISQKPSRDICQRGTSLTIQCQVDSQVTMMFWYRQQPGQSLTLIATANQGSEATYESGFVIDKFPISRPNLTFSTLTVSNMSPEDSSIYLCSVAMGRNTEAFFGQGTRLTVV.

The chain carries TRBV30 and TRBJ1-2; 9 bases line up with TRBD1. Germline V gives CDR1 GTSNPN, CDR2 SVGIG (reference sequence). Trimming cost V 2 bases and J 7 bases; bases outside gene matches: 5. The CDR3 runs 13 residues. The CDR3 nucleotides are TGTGCCTGGAGTCCACAACAGGGGGCTGGCTACACCTTC. It is translated as CAWSPQQGAGYTF.

The chain uses TRBV10-1 and TRBJ2-1; no definite D call. With 6 bases removed from V and 4 bases from J, the gap between germline ends came to 10 bases. The CDR3 spans 13 residues. Germline CDR1 is WNHNN and CDR2 is SYGVQD (reference sequence). CDR3 loop: CASSSLLYNEQFF. In DNA form, the CDR3 reads TGCGCCAGCAGCTCCTTACTGTACAATGAGCAGTTCTTC.

This clone showed up just once. The gene calls are TRBV5-1 and TRBJ2-7; 11 bases align to TRBD2. The CDR3 sequence is 18 residues long. Unmatched junction bases numbered 8, after V lost 0 bases and J lost 0 bases. The germline CDR1 and CDR2 sequences are SGHRS and YFSETQ. The CDR3 loop is CASSLDPSGGSSSYEQYV. The CDR3 coding sequence is TGCGCCAGCAGCTTGGATCCTAGCGGGGGGTCAAGCTCCTACGAGCAGTACGTC.

The table lists this clone with a count of one. The chain combines TRBV19 with TRBJ2-1; D unresolved. V gave up 4 bases and J gave up 7 bases, with 5 bases separating them. CDR1 is LNHDA and CDR2 is SQIVND in the germline V gene (reference sequence). The CDR3 length is 11 residues. CDR3 nucleotides: TGTGCCAGTAGTAGGGCTAATGAGCAGTTCTTC. Translating gives CASSRANEQFF. The full variable domain, its missing parts supplied by reference TRBV19 and TRBJ2-1, is DGGITQSPKYLFRKEGQNVTLSCEQNLNHDAMYWYRQDPGQGLRLIYYSQIVNDFQKGDIAEGYSVSREKKESFPLTVTSAQKNPTAFYLCASSRANEQFFGPGTRLTVL.

The chain employs TRBV4-2 and TRBJ1-2, with no clear D. Trimming took off 1 base at V and 2 bases at J, with 14 bases between the two ends. Germline lookup yields CDR1 LGHNA and CDR2 YNFKEQ. CDR3 length equals 16 residues. The CDR3 protein is CASSQAGTYGNYGYTF. The CDR3 DNA sequence: TGTGCCAGCAGCCAAGCGGGAACTTACGGGAACTATGGCTACACCTTC.

This clone was seen a few times. This chain joins TRBV5-1 and TRBJ1-4; TRBD1 aligns across 7 bases. The length of the CDR3 is 16 residues. CDR1 and CDR2 from the germline V gene are SGHRS and YFSETQ. Trimming cost V 4 bases and J 1 base; bases outside gene matches: 7. CDR3 amino acids: CASSPEGAGTNEKLFF. DNA for the CDR3: TGCGCCAGCAGCCCCGAGGGGGCGGGAACTAATGAAAAACTGTTTTTT.

The chain carries TRBV30 and TRBJ2-4, with D unresolved. Germline CDR1 GTSNPN, CDR2 SVGIG (reference sequence). V lost 0 bases and J 1 base, leaving 10 bases between the germline ends. The CDR3 runs to 15 residues. The CDR3 bases are TGTGCCTGGAGTGTAAGGGAAGGGGCCAAAAACATTCAGTACTTC. Translated: CAWSVREGAKNIQYF.

This clone is medium-sized within its sample. This chain joins TRBV7-9 and TRBJ1-2; maybe TRBD1 (6 bases). Germline values: CDR1 SEHNR, CDR2 FQNEAQ (reference sequence). V was clipped by 8 bases and J by 5 bases, with 15 bases between them. This CDR3 region has 13 residues. This chain's CDR3 is CASGGQGLYGYTF. CDR3 in DNA: TGTGCCAGCGGGGGGCAGGGGCTGTATGGCTACACCTTC.

Only one count was recorded for this clone. V is TRBV7-9 and J is TRBJ2-2; 9 bases line up with TRBD1. J was trimmed by 6 bases and V by 5 bases; bases with no gene match: 7. The germline CDR1 and CDR2 sequences are SEHNR and FQNEAQ (reference sequence). The length of the CDR3 is 15 residues. CDR3 region: CASSPGTGGSGELFF. The CDR3 nucleotides are TGTGCCAGCAGCCCCGGAACAGGGGGCTCCGGGGAGCTGTTTTTT.

The V gene is TRBV6-1, the J gene TRBJ1-5; 7 bases are shared with TRBD1. The CDR3 totals 16 residues. The germline CDR1 and CDR2 sequences are MNHNS and SASEGT. The V segment lost 1 base and the J segment 6 bases; nucleotides outside the gene matches: 9. CDR3 DNA: TGTGCCAGCAGTGAAGTGGTAAGGGCAGGGGGTCAGCCCCAGCATTTT. Translation gives CASSEVVRAGGQPQHF.

The chain is built from TRBV7-6 and TRBJ1-1, with 9 bases fitting TRBD1. The CDR3 length is 15 residues. CDR1 is SGHVS, CDR2 FNYEAQ, per germline. V was pared by 4 bases and J by 4 bases, with 7 bases of the junction left unmatched. Written as DNA, the CDR3 is TGTGCCAGCAGCTCGCCGGACAGGGGAAGCACTGAAGCTTTCTTT. It codes for CASSSPDRGSTEAFF. The full variable domain, in which reference TRBV7-6 and TRBJ1-1 provide the parts outside the CDR3, is GAGVSQSPRYKVTKRGQDVALRCDPISGHVSLYWYRQALGQGPEFLTYFNYEAQQDKSGLPNDRFSAERPEGSISTLTIQRTEQRDSAMYRCASSSPDRGSTEAFFGQGTRLTVV.